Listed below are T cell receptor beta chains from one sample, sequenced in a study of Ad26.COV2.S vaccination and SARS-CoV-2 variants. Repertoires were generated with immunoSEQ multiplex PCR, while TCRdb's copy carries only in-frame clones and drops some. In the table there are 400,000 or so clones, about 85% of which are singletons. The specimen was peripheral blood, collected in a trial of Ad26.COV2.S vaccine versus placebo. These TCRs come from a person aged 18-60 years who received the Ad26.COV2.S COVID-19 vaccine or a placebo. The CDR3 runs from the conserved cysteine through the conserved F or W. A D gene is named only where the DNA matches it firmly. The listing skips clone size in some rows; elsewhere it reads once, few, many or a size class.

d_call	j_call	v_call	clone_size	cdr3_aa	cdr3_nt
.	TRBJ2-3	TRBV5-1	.	CASSLVIGASSTDTQYF	TGCGCCAGCAGCTTGGTGATAGGAGCCTCTAGCACAGATACGCAGTATTTT
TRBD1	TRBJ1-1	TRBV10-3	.	CAIQGVGTEAFF	TGTGCCATCCAGGGGGTAGGCACTGAAGCTTTCTTT
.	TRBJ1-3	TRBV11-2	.	CASSARQGSGNTIYF	TGTGCCAGCAGCGCACGTCAGGGATCTGGAAACACCATATATTTT
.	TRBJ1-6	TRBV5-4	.	CASSLDTSMNNSPLHF	TGTGCCAGCAGCTTGGACACAAGCATGAATAATTCACCCCTCCACTTT
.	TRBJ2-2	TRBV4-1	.	CASSQDGVLLGAGELFF	TGCGCCAGCAGCCAAGATGGGGTGTTGCTTGGCGCCGGGGAGCTGTTTTTT
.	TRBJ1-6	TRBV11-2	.	CASSLSNSGYNSPLHF	TGTGCCAGCAGCTTATCCAACAGCGGCTATAATTCACCCCTCCACTTT
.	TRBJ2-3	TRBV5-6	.	CASSLRQVEYF	TGTGCCAGCAGCCTTAGACAGGTGGAGTATTTT
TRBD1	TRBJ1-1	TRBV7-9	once	CASSPDRAGTEAFF	TGTGCCAGCAGCCCCGACAGGGCAGGCACTGAAGCTTTCTTT
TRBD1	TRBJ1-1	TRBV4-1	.	CASSHGTGGFGTEAFF	TGCGCCAGCAGCCATGGGACAGGGGGGTTTGGGACTGAAGCTTTCTTT
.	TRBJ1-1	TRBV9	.	CASSDGGWDTEAFF	TGTGCCAGCAGCGATGGAGGGTGGGACACTGAAGCTTTCTTT
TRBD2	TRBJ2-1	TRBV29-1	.	CSLEGTSGDQQFF	TGCAGCCTGGAGGGGACTAGCGGGGACCAGCAGTTCTTC
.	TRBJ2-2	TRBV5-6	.	CASSYRPGTGELFF	TGTGCCAGCAGTTATCGTCCGGGGACCGGGGAGCTGTTTTTT
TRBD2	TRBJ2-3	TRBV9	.	CASSVGGGLGTDTQYF	TGTGCCAGCAGCGTAGGTGGGGGACTAGGCACAGATACGCAGTATTTT
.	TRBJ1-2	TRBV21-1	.	CASSKIHF	TGTGCCAGCAGCAAAATTCACTTC
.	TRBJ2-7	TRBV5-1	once	CASSFGRGSYEQYF	TGCGCCAGCAGCTTTGGCAGAGGCTCCTACGAGCAGTACTTC
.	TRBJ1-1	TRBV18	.	CASSLGTEMRAFF	TGTGCCAGCTCATTAGGGACCGAAATGAGAGCTTTCTTT
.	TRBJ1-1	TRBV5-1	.	CASSLTFVNTEAFF	TGCGCCAGCAGCCTTACGTTCGTGAACACTGAAGCTTTCTTT
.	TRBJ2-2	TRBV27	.	CASSLRSTGELFF	TGTGCCAGCAGTTTACGGTCGACCGGGGAGCTGTTTTTT
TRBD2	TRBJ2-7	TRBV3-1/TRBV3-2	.	CASSQVEGSGEQYF	TGTGCCAGCAGCCAAGTGGAGGGTAGCGGGGAGCAGTACTTC
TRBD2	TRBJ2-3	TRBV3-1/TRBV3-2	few	CASSQVASGASTDTQYF	TGTGCCAGCAGCCAAGTGGCTAGCGGGGCCTCCACAGATACGCAGTATTTT
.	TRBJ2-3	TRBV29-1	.	CSPKLVGTDTQYF	TGCAGCCCGAAGCTAGTTGGCACAGATACGCAGTATTTT
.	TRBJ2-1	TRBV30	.	CAWSEIRTLNEQFF	TGTGCCTGGAGTGAAATTCGGACCCTCAATGAGCAGTTCTTC
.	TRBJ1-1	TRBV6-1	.	CASSDEDSAEAFF	TGTGCCAGCAGTGATGAGGATTCGGCTGAAGCTTTCTTT
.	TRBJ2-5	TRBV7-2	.	CASSLGTGDEETQYF	TGTGCCAGCAGCTTAGGAACTGGGGATGAGGAGACCCAGTACTTC
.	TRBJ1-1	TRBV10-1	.	CASRDSKNTEAFF	TGCGCCAGCAGGGACAGTAAGAACACTGAAGCTTTCTTT
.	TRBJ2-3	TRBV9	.	CASSVDVTDTQYF	TGTGCCAGCAGCGTAGATGTGACAGATACGCAGTATTTT
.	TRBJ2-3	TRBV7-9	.	CASSWATDTQYF	TGTGCCAGCAGCTGGGCCACAGATACGCAGTATTTT
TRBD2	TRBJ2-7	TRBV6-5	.	CASSSSSGRTYEQYF	TGTGCCAGCAGTTCGTCTAGCGGGCGGACCTACGAGCAGTACTTC
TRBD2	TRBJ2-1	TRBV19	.	CASSLAGGSYNEQFF	TGTGCCAGTAGCCTAGCGGGGGGCTCCTACAATGAGCAGTTCTTC
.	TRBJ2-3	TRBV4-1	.	CASSQMGRNTQYF	TGCGCCAGCAGCCAAATGGGTAGGAATACGCAGTATTTT
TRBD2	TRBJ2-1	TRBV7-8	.	CASSSFLASGGPRGEQFF	TGTGCCAGCAGCTCCTTTCTTGCTAGCGGGGGGCCCCGCGGGGAGCAGTTCTTC
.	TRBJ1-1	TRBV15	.	CATSSPGLPGEAFF	TGTGCCACCAGCAGTCCCGGGCTCCCCGGTGAAGCTTTCTTT
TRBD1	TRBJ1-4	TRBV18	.	CASSPTTGGTNEKLFF	TGTGCCAGCTCACCGACAACAGGGGGAACTAATGAAAAACTGTTTTTT
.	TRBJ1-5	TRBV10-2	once	CASSEGTTYQPQHF	TGCGCCAGCAGTGAGGGGACGACGTATCAGCCCCAGCATTTT
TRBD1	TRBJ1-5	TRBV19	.	CASRTGGGGNSNQPQHF	TGTGCCAGTAGGACAGGGGGTGGTGGGAATAGCAATCAGCCCCAGCATTTT
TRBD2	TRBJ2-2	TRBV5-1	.	CASSWAGLAVNTGELFF	TGCGCCAGCAGCTGGGCAGGACTAGCGGTGAACACCGGGGAGCTGTTTTTT
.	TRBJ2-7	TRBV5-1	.	CASSPGHSYEQYF	TGCGCCAGCAGCCCCGGACACTCCTACGAGCAGTACTTC
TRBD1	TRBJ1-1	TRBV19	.	CASNELGQANTEAFF	TGTGCCAGTAACGAACTAGGACAGGCGAACACTGAAGCTTTCTTT
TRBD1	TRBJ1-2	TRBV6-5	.	CASSYHRTGSGYTF	TGTGCCAGCAGTTACCACCGGACAGGAAGTGGCTACACCTTC
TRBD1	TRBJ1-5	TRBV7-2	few	CASSRGDRGLQPQHF	TGTGCCAGCAGTCGGGGGGACAGGGGGCTTCAGCCCCAGCATTTT
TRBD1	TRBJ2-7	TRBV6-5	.	CASRWTGSDEQYF	TGTGCCAGCAGGTGGACAGGGAGCGACGAGCAGTACTTC
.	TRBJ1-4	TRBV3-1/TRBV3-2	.	CASSQLGGGLKLFF	TGTGCCAGCAGCCAGCTTGGAGGAGGACTAAAACTGTTTTTT
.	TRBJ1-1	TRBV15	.	CATSRRRDLLNTEAFF	TGTGCCACCAGCAGAAGAAGGGACCTATTAAACACTGAAGCTTTCTTT
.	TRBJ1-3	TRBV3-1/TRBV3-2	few	CASSQGGSGNTIYF	TGTGCCAGCAGCCAAGGAGGGTCTGGAAACACCATATATTTT